The 19 T cell receptor beta chains below were found in one sample sequenced in a study of PD-L1 blockade in urothelial cancer (dated by TCRdb to the late 2010s). Reading the label with the study, this specimen's time point is: peripheral blood 6 weeks after treatment start. Receptors were amplified or captured by the immunoSEQ multiplex PCR assay. The immuneACCESS repertoire file appears here via TCRdb, limited to in-frame rearrangements. These files lack a portion of the clones; in checked studies, under half of the deficit traces to unresolved V genes, and the cause of the others is not known. A total of over 100,000 clones appear in this sample, about 91% of them only once. The ten largest clones capture approximately 3.8% of the sample. Sequenced material: PBMCs, taken around atezolizumab (anti-PD-L1) treatment. All receptors come from a man aged 55 to 70 with urothelial cancer.

This chain connects TRBV7-2 to TRBJ2-2, with 10 positions matching TRBD2. The CDR3 runs 15 residues. Germline loops: CDR1 SGHTA, CDR2 FQGNSA. V shed 2 bases, J shed 3 bases, and the junction held 0 bases outside the gene matches. DNA of the CDR3: TGTGCCAGCAGCTTACTAGCGGGAGACACCGGGGAGCTGTTTTTT. This codes for CASSLLAGDTGELFF.

The chain is built from TRBV2 and TRBJ2-3; tentative D call: TRBD1 (5 bases). V was trimmed by 8 bases and J by 0 bases, leaving 12 bases between them. The CDR3 is 14 amino acids. CDR1 SNHLY and CDR2 FYNNEI come from the germline V gene. The CDR3 is CASALAGSTDTQYF. The DNA for the CDR3 is TGTGCCAGCGCCCTGGCAGGGAGCACAGATACGCAGTATTTT.

This clone showed up just a few times. This sequence joins TRBV9 and TRBJ1-5; possibly TRBD1 for D (6 bases). Germline CDR1 SGDLS, CDR2 YYNGEE. The CDR3 is 15 residues long. Trimming took 0 bases from V and 4 from J, leaving 11 bases between them. Here the CDR3 reads CASSVADRDNQPQHF. The CDR3 DNA sequence: TGTGCCAGCAGCGTAGCGGACAGAGATAATCAGCCCCAGCATTTT.

The chain combines TRBV9 with TRBJ2-5; D perhaps matches TRBD1 (6 bases). The germline CDR1 and CDR2 sequences are SGDLS and YYNGEE. This CDR3 comprises 15 residues. Trimming shortened V by 4 bases and J by 2 bases, and 15 bases separated the two germline ends. Written as DNA, the CDR3 is TGTGCCAGCAGCTCAAGATCGACAGGTCAAGAGACCCAGTACTTC. It codes for CASSSRSTGQETQYF.

The V and J genes are TRBV11-2 and TRBJ2-1; 8 nucleotides align to TRBD2. The V segment lost 5 bases and the J segment 6 bases; nucleotides outside the gene matches: 12. In germline, CDR1 is SGHAT, CDR2 FQNNGV. The CDR3 contains 16 residues. This chain's CDR3 is CASSVATRGVINEQFF. CDR3 bases: TGTGCCAGCAGCGTAGCTACGCGGGGGGTCATCAATGAGCAGTTCTTC.

The CDR3 loop reads CASSYTGTGLNEKLFF. Written as DNA, the CDR3 is TGTGCCAGCAGTTACACCGGGACAGGGCTTAATGAAAAACTGTTTTTT. This rearrangement joins TRBV6-7 to TRBJ1-4; 9 bases map to TRBD1. TRBV6-7 is treated as an ORF (open reading frame) with a function not yet certain. The CDR3 is 16 residues long. V was pared by 2 bases and J by 4 bases, with 5 bases of the junction left unmatched.

The chain couples TRBV12-2 to TRBJ2-7; the listed D gene, TRBD2, was not tested against the DNA. TRBV12-2 is noted as a pseudogene. This CDR3 is built from 20 residues. The CDR3 sequence is CASRSSPGLAGGPPLYEQYF. For the CDR3, the DNA is TGTGCAAGTCGCTCGTCCCCGGGACTAGCGGGAGGGCCCCCCCTTTACGAGCAGTACTTC.

The V and J genes are TRBV7-6 and TRBJ2-2; 11 positions match TRBD2. Germline assignment: CDR1 SGHVS and CDR2 FNYEAQ. V was clipped by 5 bases and J by 3 bases; unmatched bases: 5. This CDR3 region has 16 residues. CDR3 protein: CASSGRTSGYTGELFF. CDR3 coding DNA: TGTGCCAGCAGCGGGAGGACTAGCGGGTACACCGGGGAGCTGTTTTTT.

This chain links TRBV28 with TRBJ2-7; 11 positions agree with TRBD2. This CDR3 contains 13 residues. Looked up from germline, CDR1 is MDHEN and CDR2 is SYDVKM. The J segment lost 8 bases and the V segment lost 3 bases, leaving 3 bases of the junction unmatched. The chain's CDR3 is CASSFTSGRQQYF. CDR3 DNA sequence: TGTGCCAGCAGTTTCACTAGCGGGAGACAGCAGTACTTC.

This clone was seen a few times. The J gene is TRBJ1-4, the V gene TRBV5-1; no reliable D call. The CDR3 runs 15 residues. Trimming took off 5 bases at V and 0 bases at J, with 11 bases between the two ends. Germline V gene sequence: CDR1 SGHRS, CDR2 YFSETQ. CDR3 amino acids: CASRRQGSTNEKLFF. In DNA, the CDR3 is TGCGCCAGCAGAAGACAAGGCTCAACTAATGAAAAACTGTTTTTT. Based on the CDR3 plus reference TRBV5-1 and TRBJ1-4, the full variable domain is KAGVTQTPRYLIKTRGQQVTLSCSPISGHRSVSWYQQTPGQGLQFLFEYFSETQRNKGNFPGRFSGRQFSNSRSEMNVSTLELGDSALYLCASRRQGSTNEKLFFGSGTQLSVL.

In DNA form, the CDR3 reads TGTGCCAGCCAGGGGGCACAGGGTGCGCAGTTCTTC. It translates to CASQGAQGAQFF. The chain couples TRBV2 to TRBJ2-1; 8 bases are shared with TRBD1. The CDR3 loop spans 12 amino acids. Trimming at V came to 8 bases and at J to 12 bases, leaving 9 bases not matched to a gene. Germline assignment: CDR1 SNHLY and CDR2 FYNNEI. Full variable domain (missing parts from reference TRBV2 and TRBJ2-1): EPEVTQTPSHQVTQMGQEVILRCVPISNHLYFYWYRQILGQKVEFLVSFYNNEISEKSEIFDDQFSVERPDGSNFTLKIRSTKLEDSAMYFCASQGAQGAQFFGPGTRLTVL.

The chain is built from TRBV6-1 and TRBJ1-1; D possibly corresponds to TRBD1 (6 bases). CDR3 length: 15 amino acids. V was cut by 5 bases and J by 4 bases, with 17 bases left in between. In germline, CDR1 is MNHNS, CDR2 SASEGT. Here the CDR3 reads CASSTAGGVGTEAFF. The CDR3, as DNA: TGTGCCAGCAGTACGGCGGGGGGCGTGGGCACTGAAGCTTTCTTT.

This clone was counted between two and nine times. The CDR3 DNA follows: TGCAGCGTTGCCACAGGGGTCGCTGAAGCTTTCTTT. Protein: CSVATGVAEAFF. The chain has TRBV29-1 and TRBJ1-1; 7 nucleotides align to TRBD1. Looked up from germline, CDR1 is SQVTM and CDR2 is ANQGSEA. After removal of 4 bases from V and 6 bases from J, the junction contained 5 bases not matched to a gene. CDR3 length equals 12 residues.

The rearrangement uses TRBV5-1 and TRBJ2-2, with D perhaps matching TRBD2 (5 bases). The germline V and J ends were trimmed by 0 bases and 5 bases, with 14 bases remaining between them. CDR1 and CDR2 (germline): SGHRS, YFSETQ. The length of the CDR3 is 16 residues. The DNA for the CDR3 is TGCGCCAGCAGCTTGGCCGGGGAGATAAGAACCGGGGAGCTGTTTTTT. It yields the protein CASSLAGEIRTGELFF.

The CDR3, as DNA: TGCAGTGCTATAAGGGGGGATACGCAGTATTTT. It translates to CSAIRGDTQYF. The V and J genes are TRBV20-1 and TRBJ2-3; possibly TRBD1 for D (6 bases). The CDR3 is 11 residues long. Trimming stripped 4 bases from V and 6 bases from J, with 8 bases between. Germline V gene sequence: CDR1 DFQATT, CDR2 SNEGSKA (reference sequence).

V is TRBV7-2 and J is TRBJ2-6, with 7 bases that match TRBD2. V lost 1 base to trimming and J lost 2 bases; unmatched junction nucleotides: 8. Germline V gene data show CDR1 as SGHTA and CDR2 as FQGNSA. The CDR3 runs 18 residues. CDR3 protein: CASSLGLGEGTGANVLTF. The CDR3 nucleotides are TGTGCCAGCAGCTTAGGTTTGGGGGAGGGCACTGGGGCCAACGTCCTGACTTTC.

The chain couples TRBV18 to TRBJ2-2, with TRBD1 identical over 7 bases. Germline CDR1 is KGHSH and CDR2 is LQKENI. J lost 1 base, V lost 3 bases, and 5 bases had no gene match. The CDR3 is 16 residues long. In DNA, the CDR3 is TGTGCCAGCTCACCGCTTGGGACAGAGAACACCGGGGAGCTGTTTTTT. This encodes CASSPLGTENTGELFF.

The rearrangement links TRBV5-4 to TRBJ2-1; 13 bases align to TRBD2. CDR3 size: 16 residues. Germline loops: CDR1 SGHNT, CDR2 YYREEE (reference sequence). The V gene end was trimmed by 3 bases and the J gene end by 5 bases; junction bases not matched to a gene: 5. CDR3 DNA: TGTGCCAGCAGCTCGACTAGCGGGGGGAGGGACAATGAGCAGTTCTTC. It codes for CASSSTSGGRDNEQFF. Full variable domain (rest looked up from reference TRBV5-4 and TRBJ2-1): ETGVTQSPTHLIKTRGQQVTLRCSSQSGHNTVSWYQQALGQGPQFIFQYYREEENGRGNFPPRFSGLQFPNYSSELNVNALELDDSALYLCASSSTSGGRDNEQFFGPGTRLTVL.

The rearrangement links TRBV7-2 to TRBJ2-7; 8 bases line up with TRBD1. CDR3 size: 15 residues. V lost 7 bases and J lost 0; bases outside the gene matches: 8. The germline V gene has CDR1 SGHTA and CDR2 FQGNSA. CDR3 in amino acids: CASTLQTGDSYEQYF. CDR3 DNA sequence: TGTGCCAGCACCCTACAGACAGGGGACTCCTACGAGCAGTACTTC.